This T cell receptor beta chain is drawn from a study of cytomegalovirus exposure and HLA in healthy donors. Whole-study context: Within an early data release were about 90 million unique TCRs drawn from HLA-typed donors.

Those who donated were healthy bone marrow donors. The ends were cut back, 3 bases at V and 7 bases at J, with 13 bases in the middle. The germline V gene has CDR1 GTSNPN and CDR2 SVGIG (reference sequence). The CDR3 spans 13 residues. The PCR made use of 60 Vbeta and 13 Jbeta primers. Clones were read by immunoSEQ multiplex PCR, and TCRdb kept only the in-frame ones, dropping some. This sample's clone table lists fewer than 70,000 clones. Study-level points and caveats: The authors listed 164 TCR beta chains as cytomegalovirus-associated. HLA alleles showed associations with fewer than 20,000 TCR beta sequences in a later analysis, at a 0.05 false discovery rate.

Details on this clone: The target antigen is unknown.

The clonotype was recovered from a woman under 30 in good health and CMV-seronegative. The chain combines TRBV30 with TRBJ2-1, with D possibly being TRBD2 (7 bases). The specimen was PBMCs. Here the CDR3 reads CAWRRGGTNEQFF. In nucleotides, the CDR3 is TGTGCCTGGAGGAGGGGGGGGACGAATGAGCAGTTCTTC.